One sample yielded the 8 T cell receptor beta chains listed below, sequenced in a study of identifying expanded T cells in peripheral blood. Clones were read by immunoSEQ multiplex PCR, and TCRdb kept only the in-frame ones, dropping some. The sample shows tens of thousands of clones, about 83% of them seen only once. The sequenced material came from blood. The receptors derive from a person aged 18 to 75 in good health.

V is TRBV5-8 and J is TRBJ2-7; tentative D call: TRBD1 (6 bases). Trimming pared 4 bases from V and 0 bases from J, leaving 11 bases between. The CDR3 totals 14 residues. Germline V gene lookup returns CDR1 SGHTS and CDR2 YDEGEE. Written as DNA, the CDR3 is TGTGCCAGCAGCCCAACAGGGTTCTCCTACGAGCAGTACTTC. This sequence encodes CASSPTGFSYEQYF.

This chain links TRBV4-1 with TRBJ2-3; the D gene is possibly TRBD1 (8 bases). V shed 1 base and J shed 5 bases, with 16 bases lying between them. Germline V gene sequence: CDR1 MGHRA, CDR2 YSYEKL. CDR3 length: 16 residues. This CDR3 is CASSQALHRGGDTQYF. In DNA, the CDR3 is TGCGCCAGCAGCCAAGCTCTCCACAGGGGGGGAGATACGCAGTATTTT.

The V call is TRBV27, the J call TRBJ1-2; D is unresolved. CDR3 length equals 16 residues. Trimming stripped 3 bases from V and 6 bases from J, with 20 bases between. Germline V gives CDR1 MNHEY, CDR2 SMNVEV (reference sequence). The CDR3 nucleotides are TGTGCCAGCAGTTTTCGGTTAGAGTCGAGACCTAATGGCTACACCTTC. Protein: CASSFRLESRPNGYTF.

V is TRBV6-1 and J is TRBJ1-1; perhaps TRBD1 as D (6 bases). Per the germline V gene, CDR1 is MNHNS and CDR2 is SASEGT. Trimming left V 6 bases short and J 2 bases short, with 13 bases between. This CDR3 region has 14 residues. The CDR3 loop reads CASRQQGVNTEAFF. In DNA form, the CDR3 reads TGTGCCAGCAGACAACAGGGCGTCAACACTGAAGCTTTCTTT.

The chain couples TRBV25-1 to TRBJ1-2; tentative D call: TRBD1 (6 bases). The CDR3 is 15 residues long. The germline CDR1 and CDR2 sequences are MGHDK and SYGVNS. Trimming took off 6 bases at V and 0 bases at J, with 14 bases between the two ends. DNA of the CDR3: TGTGCCAGCAGCAAGGGAGGGGGTGCTAACTATGGCTACACCTTC. Its translation: CASSKGGGANYGYTF.

In DNA, the CDR3 is TGTGCCAGCTCACAGGGGGCGGGCAATCAGCCCCAGCATTTT. The encoded protein is CASSQGAGNQPQHF. The chain employs TRBV18 and TRBJ1-5, with TRBD1 matching 7 bases. The J segment lost 2 bases and the V segment lost 4 bases, leaving 2 bases of the junction unmatched. The V gene's germline CDR1 is KGHSH and CDR2 LQKENI. This CDR3 is built from 14 residues.

This clone was recorded a few times. The chain joins TRBV30 to TRBJ2-7; the D gene is possibly TRBD2 (6 bases). The CDR3 consists of 14 residues. V was clipped by 1 base and J by 4 bases, with 14 bases between them. Germline V gene sequence: CDR1 GTSNPN, CDR2 SVGIG (reference sequence). CDR3 in amino acids: CAWSAGGVSYEQYV. In DNA form, the CDR3 reads TGTGCCTGGAGTGCAGGCGGGGTGAGTTACGAGCAGTACGTC.

The chain combines TRBV19 with TRBJ1-2; D remains unclear. V was shortened by 3 bases and J by 4 bases, with 9 bases between the two germline ends. The length of the CDR3 is 13 residues. Germline loops: CDR1 LNHDA, CDR2 SQIVND (reference sequence). CDR3 DNA sequence: TGTGCCAGTAGTATCTTGGGTGCCTATGGCTACACCTTC. It is translated as CASSILGAYGYTF.